This T cell receptor beta chain came from a study of T cell responses to AZD1222 COVID-19 vaccine. Clones were sequenced by immunoSEQ multiplex PCR, and TCRdb holds only the in-frame ones, with some missing. The data hold more than 80,000 clones, with roughly nine tenths observed a single time. On this clone: Its specificity is unknown.

Per the germline V gene, CDR1 is SEHNR and CDR2 is FQNEAQ (reference sequence). CDR3 length: 13 amino acids. The V gene end was trimmed by 5 bases and the J gene end by 5 bases; junction bases not matched to a gene: 5. Findings of the study overall: Close to half of all spike-specific TCRs reportedly target regions of the variants that are unmutated. The study found vaccine-associated CD4 TCRs spanning spike, dominant at 160-218 and 743-854.

The V gene is TRBV7-9, the J gene TRBJ2-5; TRBD1 matches 7 bases. Material: peripheral blood, obtained on day 0 of AZD1222 vaccination. This TCR derives from an adult in good health. The CDR3, as DNA: TGTGCCAGCAGCCAGGGACAGTGGGAGACCCAGTACTTC. Translating gives CASSQGQWETQYF.